This T cell receptor (beta chain) was sequenced for a study of cytomegalovirus exposure and HLA in healthy donors. PCR used 60 Vbeta primers and 13 Jbeta primers. Here immunoSEQ multiplex PCR was the method, and the copy in TCRdb shows in-frame clones only, minus some. The sample records 120,000 or so clones, 77% being singletons. The specimen sequenced was PBMCs. The TCR comes from a man between 18 and 35 years old in good health and CMV-seropositive.

The CDR3 reads CASSQRLAGADEQFF. In DNA form, the CDR3 reads TGCGCCAGCAGCCAAAGGCTAGCGGGAGCCGATGAGCAGTTCTTC. The chain links TRBV4-1 to TRBJ2-1, with 10 bases identical to TRBD2. Germline CDR1 reads MGHRA; CDR2 reads YSYEKL. The junction had 6 bases not matched to a gene; V was cut back by 2 bases and J by 8 bases. CDR3 length: 15 amino acids.